Listed here are 23 T cell receptor beta chains from one sample, sequenced in a study of response to subunit inactivated influenza vaccine. A single record per CDR3 protein comes from TCRdb applying MiXCR to the RT-PCR reads. This table has approximately 700,000 distinct CDR3 sequences, approximately 15% appearing once. The sample in question was PBMCs from blood, obtained 14 to 15 days before vaccination. The receptors here all came from a man aged 50 to 59 who received an inactivated influenza vaccine.

This clonotype was seen more than once but under ten times. The gene calls are TRBV4-3 and TRBJ2-5; TRBD1 or TRBD2 may be the D gene (5 bases each). The ends were cut back, 1 base at V and 4 bases at J, with 13 bases in the middle. The CDR3 extends over 15 amino acids. In germline, CDR1 is LGHNA, CDR2 YSLEER. CDR3 sequence: CASSQGLGGGETQYF. The CDR3 DNA is TGCGCCAGCAGCCAAGGTCTTGGGGGTGGAGAGACCCAGTACTTC.

This clonotype was found many times. This chain connects TRBV7-9 to TRBJ2-2; D is possibly TRBD1 (5 bases). V gave up 4 bases and J gave up 2 bases, with 11 bases separating them. CDR1 SEHNR and CDR2 FQNEAQ come from the germline V gene (reference sequence). There are 15 residues in the CDR3. The CDR3 sequence: CASSSRDRNTGELFF. CDR3 nucleotide sequence: TGTGCCAGCAGCTCAAGAGACAGAAACACCGGGGAGCTGTTTTTT.

This clonotype has a count of ten or more. The rearrangement links TRBV28 to TRBJ1-5; 10 nucleotides line up with TRBD1. The J segment lost 5 bases and the V segment lost 1 base, leaving 5 bases of the junction unmatched. The CDR3 runs 16 residues. The germline V gene has CDR1 MDHEN and CDR2 SYDVKM. The CDR3 DNA is TGTGCCAGCAGTTTATCGACAGGGGGCATAGATCAGCCCCAGCATTTT. Protein: CASSLSTGGIDQPQHF.

The V and J genes are TRBV12-3 or TRBV12-4 and TRBJ2-7, with D possibly matching TRBD1 (6 bases). CDR3 length: 13 residues. V was cut by 3 bases and J by 4 bases, with 10 bases left in between. The CDR3 region has the DNA TGTGCCAGCAGTTTTGGACAGTTTTACGAGCAGTACTTC. This gives the protein CASSFGQFYEQYF.

The V gene is TRBV7-9, the J gene TRBJ2-3, with 8 bases lining up with TRBD1. The CDR3 is 15 amino acids. Looked up from germline, CDR1 is SEHNR and CDR2 is FQNEAQ (reference sequence). V dropped 4 bases and J dropped 5; count of bases not matched to a gene: 8. The CDR3 region is CASSSRDRRQDTQYF. CDR3 DNA sequence: TGTGCCAGCAGCTCCCGGGACAGGCGGCAAGATACGCAGTATTTT.

This clonotype was counted many times. The genes are TRBV12-3 or TRBV12-4 and TRBJ1-2; D gene ambiguous. The CDR3 is 10 residues long. V dropped 3 bases and J dropped 8 bases, with 4 bases sitting between them. CDR3 sequence (DNA): TGTGCCAGCAGTTTTCGCGGCTACACCTTC. Protein: CASSFRGYTF.

This clonotype was counted only a few times. V is TRBV20-1 and J is TRBJ1-5; 10 bases are a match to TRBD1. The CDR3 length is 15 residues. With V trimmed by 7 bases and J by 0 bases, 6 bases remained unmatched. Germline V gene data show CDR1 as DFQATT and CDR2 as SNEGSKA (reference sequence). CDR3 region: CSVGQGGNSNQPQHF. The CDR3 DNA is TGCAGTGTAGGACAGGGGGGAAATAGCAATCAGCCCCAGCATTTT.

This clonotype was seen repeatedly, ten times or more. The J gene is TRBJ1-4, the V gene TRBV12-3 or TRBV12-4; D ambiguous. This CDR3 contains 15 residues. The V gene lost 5 bases and the J gene lost 1 base, with 11 bases spanning the gap. The CDR3 loop is CASSAPRITNEKLFF. CDR3 nucleotides: TGTGCCAGCAGTGCCCCGAGGATAACTAATGAAAAACTGTTTTTT.

This clonotype has more than one count but fewer than ten. The V gene is TRBV20-1, the J gene TRBJ2-1; 7 bases are shared with TRBD2. CDR3 length: 16 residues. V trimming: 6 bases; J trimming: 0 bases; junction bases outside the gene matches: 11. Germline V lookup: CDR1 DFQATT, CDR2 SNEGSKA (reference sequence). The CDR3 loop reads CSAKPLAETSYNEQFF. The CDR3 coding sequence is TGCAGTGCAAAACCTCTAGCGGAAACCTCCTACAATGAGCAGTTCTTC.

The rearrangement links TRBV28 to TRBJ2-3, with D possibly TRBD1 on 5 matching bases. V gave up 4 bases and J gave up 1 base, with 15 bases separating them. The CDR3 has 16 residues. Germline V gene sequence: CDR1 MDHEN, CDR2 SYDVKM. The CDR3 reads CASSWFQGGGTDTQYF. CDR3 nucleotides: TGTGCCAGCAGTTGGTTTCAGGGTGGTGGCACAGATACGCAGTATTTT.

The chain recombines TRBV12-5 with TRBJ2-3; 8 positions match TRBD2. Trimming at V came to 2 bases and at J to 4 bases, leaving 8 bases not matched to a gene. The germline gives CDR1 LGHNT, CDR2 FRNRAP. The CDR3 runs to 16 residues. CDR3 DNA: TGTGCTAGTGGTTTGACCTTAGCGGGAAACCCAGATACGCAGTATTTT. The encoded protein is CASGLTLAGNPDTQYF.

This clonotype was seen once. J is TRBJ2-5 and V is TRBV15; unclear D gene. Looked up from germline, CDR1 is LNHNV and CDR2 is YYDKDF (reference sequence). V gave up 5 bases and J gave up 4 bases, with 17 bases separating them. The CDR3 has 15 amino acids. CDR3 residues: CATSFSRVLGETQYF. The CDR3 bases are TGTGCCACCAGCTTTAGTCGGGTGTTGGGAGAGACCCAGTACTTC.

This clonotype turned up a few times. The chain couples TRBV29-1 to TRBJ2-5, with no clear D. This CDR3 region has 11 residues. Looked up from germline, CDR1 is SQVTM and CDR2 is ANQGSEA. V was pared by 7 bases and J by 5 bases, with 11 bases between. The CDR3 is CSDRPRETQYF. In DNA form, the CDR3 reads TGCAGCGATCGACCCCGGGAGACCCAGTACTTC.

The rearrangement links TRBV11-2 to TRBJ2-6, with 10 bases aligning to TRBD1. V shed 5 bases and J 2 bases; nucleotides not matched to a gene: 12. The CDR3 contains 19 residues. Germline CDR1 and CDR2: SGHAT and FQNNGV. The CDR3 region has the DNA TGTGCCAGCAGCCCCAGACCGGGGGACAGGGGACCTGGGGCCAACGTCCTGACTTTC. It translates to CASSPRPGDRGPGANVLTF.

At least ten counts were recorded for this clonotype. The chain couples TRBV10-3 to TRBJ2-2; tentatively, D is TRBD2 (6 bases). Per the germline V gene, CDR1 is ENHRY and CDR2 is SYGVKD. The CDR3 consists of 14 residues. V was cut by 10 bases and J by 6 bases, with 18 bases left in between. This CDR3 is CATALQTSPGELFF. The CDR3 nucleotides are TGTGCCACAGCCCTCCAGACTAGTCCCGGGGAGCTGTTTTTT.

The chain employs TRBV5-6 and TRBJ1-6, with D tentatively TRBD1 (6 bases). The CDR3 extends over 16 amino acids. The germline gives CDR1 SGHDT, CDR2 YYEEEE. Trimming stripped 0 bases from V and 11 bases from J, with 18 bases between. Here the CDR3 reads CASSLEGTRGGAPLHF. The DNA for the CDR3 is TGTGCCAGCAGCTTGGAGGGGACAAGGGGTGGCGCACCCCTCCACTTT.

This clonotype was observed a handful of times. In DNA, the CDR3 is TGTGCCAGCAGCGTAGATCCATCAACGCAGGATACGCAGTATTTT. It yields the protein CASSVDPSTQDTQYF. The genes are TRBV9 and TRBJ2-3; no definite D call. The CDR3 extends over 15 amino acids. CDR1 and CDR2 (germline): SGDLS, YYNGEE. The germline V and J ends were trimmed by 0 bases and 6 bases, with 14 bases remaining between them.

The sample holds many counts of this clonotype. The V and J genes are TRBV6-4 and TRBJ2-6, with a tentative D call TRBD1 (5 bases). This CDR3 has 17 residues. The V and J ends lost 8 bases and 0 bases respectively, with 17 bases between them. Germline CDR1 MRHNA, CDR2 SNTAGT. The CDR3 region is CASESGKRSSGANVLTF. The CDR3 DNA sequence: TGTGCCAGCGAGTCAGGGAAAAGGAGCTCTGGGGCCAACGTCCTGACTTTC.

In this sample, this clonotype turned up a few times. This chain joins TRBV6-1 and TRBJ1-5; 7 nucleotides align to TRBD1. The CDR3 has 15 amino acids. Trimming took 7 bases from V and 0 from J; bases not matched to a gene: 6. Germline lookup yields CDR1 MNHNS and CDR2 SASEGT. The CDR3 coding sequence is TGTGCCAGCACCAGGGACAGCTATAGCAATCAGCCCCAGCATTTT. This gives the protein CASTRDSYSNQPQHF.

This clonotype was found a few times. This chain uses TRBV11-2 with TRBJ2-3; 11 bases fit TRBD1. V was clipped by 6 bases and J by 11 bases; unmatched bases: 10. CDR3 length: 14 residues. Per germline, CDR1 SGHAT and CDR2 FQNNGV. The CDR3 reads CASRLGTGGIGQYF. In DNA form, the CDR3 reads TGTGCCAGCAGACTCGGGACAGGGGGAATCGGGCAGTATTTT.

This clonotype was picked up many times. J is TRBJ2-2 and V is TRBV9; 7 nucleotides agree with TRBD1. CDR3 size: 16 residues. Germline CDR1 reads SGDLS; CDR2 reads YYNGEE. V was clipped by 4 bases and J by 2 bases; unmatched bases: 8. CDR3 DNA: TGTGCCAGCAGCCCACGACAGGGCCGAAACACCGGGGAGCTGTTTTTT. The encoded protein is CASSPRQGRNTGELFF.

This chain links TRBV3-1 with TRBJ1-2, with 9 bases aligning to TRBD1. V lost 1 base to trimming and J lost 3 bases; unmatched junction nucleotides: 3. Germline V lookup: CDR1 LGHDT, CDR2 YNNKEL (reference sequence). The CDR3 is 15 residues long. CDR3 loop: CASSQAQGAYYGYTF. CDR3 sequence (DNA): TGTGCCAGCAGCCAAGCACAGGGGGCTTACTATGGCTACACCTTC. The variable domain in full, completed from reference TRBV3-1 and TRBJ1-2, reads DTAVSQTPKYLVTQMGNDKSIKCEQNLGHDTMYWYKQDSKKFLKIMFSYNNKELIINETVPNRFSPKSPDKAHLNLHINSLELGDSAVYFCASSQAQGAYYGYTFGSGTRLTVV.

This clonotype was counted between two and nine times. The DNA for the CDR3 is TGCAGTGCCCCAGCAAACTACAATGAGCAGTTCTTC. This sequence encodes CSAPANYNEQFF. The chain has TRBV20-1 and TRBJ2-1; D is unclear. The CDR3 runs 12 residues. The germline V gene encodes CDR1 DFQATT and CDR2 SNEGSKA (reference sequence). Trimming stripped 6 bases from V and 3 bases from J, with 9 bases between.